This T cell receptor (beta chain) stems from a study of Graves' ophthalmopathy and Graves' hyperthyroidism. Overall study: Peripheral blood was gathered at first diagnosis, ahead of any treatment whatsoever.

Additional autoimmune diseases, uncontrolled infections, pregnancy or lactation disqualified patients. The source of the PBMCs was less than 12 ml of fresh peripheral blood. The sequenced template was RNA, covering the TCR beta CDR3 region. First-round RT-PCR with HTBI primers preceded a second-round multiplex PCR. TCRdb re-called the multiplex PCR reads through MiXCR, storing one row per CDR3 protein. Here the sample spans about 480,000 distinct CDR3 sequences, about an eighth being singletons. This clonotype was counted many times. This clonotype originated in a woman aged 25 to 39 with Graves' ophthalmopathy. The sequenced material came from blood.

CDR3 DNA: TGTGCCAGCAGCGTAGGGCTGAGCAATCAGCCCCAGCATTTT. Its protein product is CASSVGLSNQPQHF. The genes are TRBV9 and TRBJ1-5; D gene ambiguous. Germline V gene data show CDR1 as SGDLS and CDR2 as YYNGEE. V lost 0 bases and J 1 base, leaving 5 bases between the germline ends. This CDR3 comprises 14 residues.